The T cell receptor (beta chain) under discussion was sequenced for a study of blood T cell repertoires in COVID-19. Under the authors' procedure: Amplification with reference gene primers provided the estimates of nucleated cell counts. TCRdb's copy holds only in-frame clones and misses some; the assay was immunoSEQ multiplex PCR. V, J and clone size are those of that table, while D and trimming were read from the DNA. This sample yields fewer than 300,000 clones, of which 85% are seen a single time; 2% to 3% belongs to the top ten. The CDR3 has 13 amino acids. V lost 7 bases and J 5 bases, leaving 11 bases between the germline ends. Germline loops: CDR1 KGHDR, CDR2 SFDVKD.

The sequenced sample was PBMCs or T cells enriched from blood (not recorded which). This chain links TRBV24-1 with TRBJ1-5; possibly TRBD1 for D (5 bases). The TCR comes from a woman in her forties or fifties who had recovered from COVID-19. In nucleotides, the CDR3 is TGTGCCACCAGCCCAGGGATCGATCAGCCCCAGCATTTT. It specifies CATSPGIDQPQHF.